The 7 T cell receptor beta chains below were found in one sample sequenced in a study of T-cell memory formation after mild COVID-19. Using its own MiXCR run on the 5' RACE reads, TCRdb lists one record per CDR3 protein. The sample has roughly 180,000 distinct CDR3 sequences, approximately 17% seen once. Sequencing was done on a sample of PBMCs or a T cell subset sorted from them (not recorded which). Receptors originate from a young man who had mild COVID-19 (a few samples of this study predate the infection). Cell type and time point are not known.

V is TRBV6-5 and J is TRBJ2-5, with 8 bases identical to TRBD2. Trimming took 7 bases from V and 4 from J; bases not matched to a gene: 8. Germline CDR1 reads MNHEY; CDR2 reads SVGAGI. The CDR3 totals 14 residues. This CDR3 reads CASIKRAGVETQYF. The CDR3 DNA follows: TGTGCCAGCATCAAGAGAGCGGGGGTAGAGACCCAGTACTTC.

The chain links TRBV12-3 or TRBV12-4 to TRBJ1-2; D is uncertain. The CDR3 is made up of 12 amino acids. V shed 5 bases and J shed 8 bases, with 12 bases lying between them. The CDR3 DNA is TGTGCCAGCAGTGGTGACGTCCCCGGCTACACCTTC. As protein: CASSGDVPGYTF.

The CDR3 bases are TGCGCCAGCAGCCAGGGAGGGGGCACATTAGCCTCTGGGGCCAACGTCCTGACTTTC. It yields the protein CASSQGGGTLASGANVLTF. The rearrangement uses TRBV4-3 and TRBJ2-6; either TRBD1 or TRBD2 may fit D (7 bases each). Per the germline V gene, CDR1 is LGHNA and CDR2 is YSLEER. V shed 3 bases and J shed 0 bases, with 18 bases lying between them. This CDR3 comprises 19 residues.

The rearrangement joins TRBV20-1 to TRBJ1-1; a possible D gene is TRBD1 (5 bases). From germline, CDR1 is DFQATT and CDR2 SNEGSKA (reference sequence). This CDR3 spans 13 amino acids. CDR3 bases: TGCAGGGCCACGCGGGGGAAGAAATCTGAAGCTTTCTTT. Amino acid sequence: CRATRGKKSEAFF.

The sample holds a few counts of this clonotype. This chain's CDR3 is CASGETGHGYTF. The CDR3 DNA sequence: TGTGCCAGCGGAGAGACAGGCCATGGCTACACCTTC. This sequence joins TRBV2 and TRBJ1-2; D might be TRBD1 (6 bases). V was shortened by 8 bases and J by 6 bases, with 13 bases between the two germline ends. CDR1 and CDR2 from the germline V gene are SNHLY and FYNNEI. The length of the CDR3 is 12 residues.

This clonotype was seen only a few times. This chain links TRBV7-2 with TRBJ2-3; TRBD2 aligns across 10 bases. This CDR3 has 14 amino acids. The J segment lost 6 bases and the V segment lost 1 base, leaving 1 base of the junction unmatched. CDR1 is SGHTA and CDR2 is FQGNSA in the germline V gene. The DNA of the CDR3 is TGTGCCAGCAGCTTAGGGGGACTAGCGGATACGCAGTATTTT. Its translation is CASSLGGLADTQYF.

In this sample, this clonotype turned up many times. Here the CDR3 reads CASSPLLGDEQFF. The CDR3 DNA follows: TGTGCCAGCAGCCCACTACTCGGGGATGAGCAGTTCTTC. The chain carries TRBV7-2 and TRBJ2-1; perhaps TRBD2 as D (5 bases). Trimming shortened V by 5 bases and J by 8 bases, and 13 bases separated the two germline ends. This CDR3 contains 13 residues. Germline-derived CDR1 and CDR2 are SGHTA and FQGNSA.